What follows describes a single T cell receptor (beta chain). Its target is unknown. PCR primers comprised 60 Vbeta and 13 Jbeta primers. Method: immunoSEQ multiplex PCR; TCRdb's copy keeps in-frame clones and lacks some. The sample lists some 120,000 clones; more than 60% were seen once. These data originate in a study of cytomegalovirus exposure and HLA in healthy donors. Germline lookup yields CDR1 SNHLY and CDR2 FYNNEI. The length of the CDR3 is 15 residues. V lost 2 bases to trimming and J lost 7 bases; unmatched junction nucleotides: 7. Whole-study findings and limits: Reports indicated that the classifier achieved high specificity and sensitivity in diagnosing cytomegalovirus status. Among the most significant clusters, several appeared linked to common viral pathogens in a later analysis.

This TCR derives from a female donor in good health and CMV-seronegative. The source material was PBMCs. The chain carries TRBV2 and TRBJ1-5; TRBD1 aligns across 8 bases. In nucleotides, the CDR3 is TGTGCCAGCAGTGAATCGTCAGGGGGCGGCCAGCCCCAGCATTTT. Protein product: CASSESSGGGQPQHF.